Listed here is a single TCR beta chain. This clonotype occurred many times. Its antigen target is currently unknown. Per-base qualities were not stored, and no clone one base away is much larger. This sample was taken from a study of early T cells in non-severe SARS-CoV-2 infection (TCRdb year 2021). Notes on the research overall: TCR sequencing used bulk RNA from unsorted whole blood, so alpha and beta chains could not be paired.

Set within a cohort of healthcare workers in London, UK, this nested case-control study involved weekly PCR testing of nasopharyngeal swabs along with blood sampling. Healthcare workers were recruited between 23 and 31 March 2020, during the week of the UK lockdown, and were followed weekly for up to about 16 weeks. Preparation of the library involved 5' RACE. Sequencing was performed on a NextSeq 500. In the TCR library protocol, unique molecular identifiers were attached to individual cDNA molecules to correct for PCR bias and sequencing error. TCR alpha and beta chains were both sequenced, and the abundances of alpha and beta sequences in each sample were closely correlated with each other. Regarding the original processing steps: Decombinator V4 was used to annotate TCR sequences for V gene, J gene and CDR3. Expanded TCRs were defined as changing significantly between any two time points under a Poisson model with p below 0.0001. Abundances of TCRs were expressed as counts per million after normalisation to the total number of TCRs sequenced in each sample. A search of VDJdb, accessed on 1 November 2021, was run for TCRs annotated to CMV, EBV and SARS-CoV-2, with TCRs annotated for multiple antigens excluded. TCRdb ran its own pipeline on the public reads, namely fastp trimming at Q25 and MiXCR clone calling, and kept in-frame beta chains. A single entry per CDR3 protein holds the most common genes and DNA from its merged rows. These V and J calls rely on TCRdb rather than the paper's analysis. For this sample the table gives roughly 40,000 distinct CDR3 sequences, of which 4% were detected only once. The biggest ten clones account for more than 2.5% of the sample.

General study outcomes and caveats: VDJdb matching was skewed toward anti-spike CD8 responses, so virus-specific expansions were likely underestimated and private and CD4 specificities were missed.

The receptor comes from an adult who was a healthcare worker with PCR-confirmed SARS-CoV-2 infection or an uninfected control (not recorded which). Sequenced sample: whole blood.

This receptor carries the CDR3 CASSLRASDDTGELFF. The bases read TGCGCCAGCAGCTTGCGGGCTAGCGATGACACCGGGGAGCTGTTTTTT. This receptor chain uses TRBV5-1 and TRBJ2-2, and possibly TRBD2, on 6 matching bases. V is reduced by 1 base and J by 3 bases, leaving a spacing of 13 bases between them. Measured from the cysteine to the phenylalanine, the CDR3 is 16 residues long. Just CDR3 DNA is preserved here, 48 bases in frame from base 1. CDR1 and CDR2 are drawn from the germline V gene: SGHRS, YFSETQ.